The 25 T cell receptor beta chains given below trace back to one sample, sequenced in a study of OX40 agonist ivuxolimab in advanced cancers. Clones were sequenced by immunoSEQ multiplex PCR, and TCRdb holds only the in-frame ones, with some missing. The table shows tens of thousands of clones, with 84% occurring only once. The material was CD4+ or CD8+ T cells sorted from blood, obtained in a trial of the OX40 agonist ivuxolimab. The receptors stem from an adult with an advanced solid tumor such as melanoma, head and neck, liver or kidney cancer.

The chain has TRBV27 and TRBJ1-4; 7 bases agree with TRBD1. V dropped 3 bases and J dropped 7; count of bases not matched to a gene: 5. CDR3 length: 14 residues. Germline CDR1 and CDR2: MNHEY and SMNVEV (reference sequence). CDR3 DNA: TGTGCCAGCAGTTTTAGGGGGCGGAGTGAAAAACTGTTTTTT. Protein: CASSFRGRSEKLFF.

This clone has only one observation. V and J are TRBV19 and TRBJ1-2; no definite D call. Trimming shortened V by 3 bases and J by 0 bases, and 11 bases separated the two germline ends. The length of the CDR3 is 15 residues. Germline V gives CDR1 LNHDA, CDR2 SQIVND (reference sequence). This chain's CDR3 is CASSISPPTNYGYTF. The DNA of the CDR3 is TGTGCCAGTAGTATCTCCCCACCTACTAACTATGGCTACACCTTC.

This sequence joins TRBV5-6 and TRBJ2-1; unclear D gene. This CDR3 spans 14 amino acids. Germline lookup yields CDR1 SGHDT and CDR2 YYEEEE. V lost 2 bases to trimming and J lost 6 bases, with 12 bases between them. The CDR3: CASSLGPGGNEQFF. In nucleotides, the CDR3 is TGTGCCAGCAGCTTAGGACCCGGTGGCAATGAGCAGTTCTTC.

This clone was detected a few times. The CDR3 coding sequence is TGTGCCAGCACCCAAATCCCCGACGAGCAGTACTTC. Translation gives CASTQIPDEQYF. The rearrangement uses TRBV7-9 and TRBJ2-7, with D uncertain. CDR1 and CDR2 (germline): SEHNR, FQNEAQ (reference sequence). This CDR3 region has 12 residues. Between the trimmed V and J ends, which lost 7 bases and 5 bases, there was a span of 12 bases.

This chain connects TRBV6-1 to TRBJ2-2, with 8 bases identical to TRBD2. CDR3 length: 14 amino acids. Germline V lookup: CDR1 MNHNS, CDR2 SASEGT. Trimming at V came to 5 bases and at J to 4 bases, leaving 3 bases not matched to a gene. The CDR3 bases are TGTGCCAGCAGTTTAGCGGGGTTCACCGGGGAGCTGTTTTTT. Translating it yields CASSLAGFTGELFF.

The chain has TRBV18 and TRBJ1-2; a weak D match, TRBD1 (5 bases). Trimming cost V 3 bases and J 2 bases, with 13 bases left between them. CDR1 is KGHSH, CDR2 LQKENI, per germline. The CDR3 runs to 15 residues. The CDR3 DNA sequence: TGTGCCAGCTCACCCCCCACGGGGCAGAACTATGGCTACACCTTC. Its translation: CASSPPTGQNYGYTF.

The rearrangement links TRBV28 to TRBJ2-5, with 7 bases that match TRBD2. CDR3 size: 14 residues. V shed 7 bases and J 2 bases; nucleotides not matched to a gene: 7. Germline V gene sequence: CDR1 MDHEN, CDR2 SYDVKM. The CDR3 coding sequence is TGTGCCAGCAAGGCGGGAGTTGAACAAGAGACCCAGTACTTC. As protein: CASKAGVEQETQYF. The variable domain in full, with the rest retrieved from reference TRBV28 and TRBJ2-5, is DVKVTQSSRYLVKRTGEKVFLECVQDMDHENMFWYRQDPGLGLRLIYFSYDVKMKEKGDIPEGYSVSREKKERFSLILESASTNQTSMYLCASKAGVEQETQYFGPGTRLLVL.

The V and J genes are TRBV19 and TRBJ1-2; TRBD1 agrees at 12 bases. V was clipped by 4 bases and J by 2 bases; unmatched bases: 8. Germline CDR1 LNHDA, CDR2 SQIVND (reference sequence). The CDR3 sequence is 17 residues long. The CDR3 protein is CASSTTGTGGRNYGYTF. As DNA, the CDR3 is TGTGCCAGTAGTACCACCGGGACAGGGGGCAGGAACTATGGCTACACCTTC.

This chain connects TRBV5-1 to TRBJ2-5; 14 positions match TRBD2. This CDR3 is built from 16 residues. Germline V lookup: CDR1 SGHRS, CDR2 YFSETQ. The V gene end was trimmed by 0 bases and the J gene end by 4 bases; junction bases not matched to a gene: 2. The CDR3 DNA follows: TGCGCCAGCAGCTTGGGACTAGCGGGAGGGCCAGAGACCCAGTACTTC. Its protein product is CASSLGLAGGPETQYF.

The CDR3 reads CASSSDSSNQPQHF. In nucleotides, the CDR3 is TGTGCCAGCAGCTCGGACAGTAGCAATCAGCCCCAGCATTTT. The rearrangement uses TRBV7-2 and TRBJ1-5; D might be TRBD1 (6 bases). Germline V gene data show CDR1 as SGHTA and CDR2 as FQGNSA. This CDR3 region has 14 residues. The germline V and J ends were trimmed by 4 bases and 0 bases, with 7 bases remaining between them.

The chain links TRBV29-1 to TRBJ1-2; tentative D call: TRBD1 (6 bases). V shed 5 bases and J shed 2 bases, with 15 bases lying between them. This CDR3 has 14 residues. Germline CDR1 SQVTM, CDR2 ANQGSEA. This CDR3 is CSVPATTGNYGYTF. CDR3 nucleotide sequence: TGCAGCGTTCCCGCAACCACAGGGAACTATGGCTACACCTTC.

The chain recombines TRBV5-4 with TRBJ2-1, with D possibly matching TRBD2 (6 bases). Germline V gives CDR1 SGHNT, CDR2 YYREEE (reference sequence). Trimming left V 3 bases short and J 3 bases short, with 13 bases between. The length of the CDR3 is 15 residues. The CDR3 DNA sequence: TGTGCCAGCAGCTCCGCTAGCGCCCACTACAATGAGCAGTTCTTC. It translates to CASSSASAHYNEQFF.

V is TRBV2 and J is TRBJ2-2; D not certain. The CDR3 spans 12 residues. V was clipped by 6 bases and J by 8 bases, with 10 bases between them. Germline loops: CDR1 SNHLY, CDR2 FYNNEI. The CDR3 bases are TGTGCCAGCAGGACATTCGTTGGGGAGCTGTTTTTT. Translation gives CASRTFVGELFF.

CDR3 nucleotides: TGCGCCAGCAGCTTACACGGCGGACTAGCGGGAACCTACGAGCAGTACTTC. Translated: CASSLHGGLAGTYEQYF. V usage is TRBV5-1 and J usage is TRBJ2-7, with 12 bases aligning to TRBD2. Germline loops: CDR1 SGHRS, CDR2 YFSETQ. This CDR3 comprises 17 residues. With 2 bases clipped from V and 2 bases from J, the junction kept 8 bases outside the gene matches.

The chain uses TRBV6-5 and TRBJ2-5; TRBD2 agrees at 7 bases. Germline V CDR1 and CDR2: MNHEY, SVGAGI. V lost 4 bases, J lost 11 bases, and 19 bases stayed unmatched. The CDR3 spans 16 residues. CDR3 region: CASSSQQLAPRGKQYF. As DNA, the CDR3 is TGTGCCAGCAGTTCACAGCAACTAGCGCCAAGGGGTAAGCAGTACTTC.

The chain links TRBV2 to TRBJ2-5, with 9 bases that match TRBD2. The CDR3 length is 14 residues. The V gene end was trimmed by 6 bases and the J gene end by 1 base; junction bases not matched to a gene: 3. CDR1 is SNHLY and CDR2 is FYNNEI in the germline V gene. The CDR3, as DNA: TGTGCCAGCAGAACGACTAGCGGCCAAGAGACCCAGTACTTC. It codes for CASRTTSGQETQYF.

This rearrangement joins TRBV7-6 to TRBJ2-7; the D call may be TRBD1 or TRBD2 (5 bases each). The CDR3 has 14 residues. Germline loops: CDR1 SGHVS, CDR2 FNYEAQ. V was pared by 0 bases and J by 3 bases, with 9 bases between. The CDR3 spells CASSLAPGRYEQYF. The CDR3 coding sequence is TGTGCCAGCAGCTTAGCCCCGGGACGCTACGAGCAGTACTTC.

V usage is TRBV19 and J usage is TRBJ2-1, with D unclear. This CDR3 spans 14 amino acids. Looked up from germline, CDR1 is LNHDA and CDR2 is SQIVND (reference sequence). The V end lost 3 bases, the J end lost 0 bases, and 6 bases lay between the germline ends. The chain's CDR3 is CASSIASSYNEQFF. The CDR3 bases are TGTGCCAGTAGTATCGCGAGCTCCTACAATGAGCAGTTCTTC.

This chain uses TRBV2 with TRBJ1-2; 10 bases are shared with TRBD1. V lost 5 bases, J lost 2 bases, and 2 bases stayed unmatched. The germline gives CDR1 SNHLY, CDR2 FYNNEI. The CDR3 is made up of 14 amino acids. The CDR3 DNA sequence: TGTGCCAGCAGTCGACAGGGGGCCAACTATGGCTACACCTTC. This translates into CASSRQGANYGYTF.

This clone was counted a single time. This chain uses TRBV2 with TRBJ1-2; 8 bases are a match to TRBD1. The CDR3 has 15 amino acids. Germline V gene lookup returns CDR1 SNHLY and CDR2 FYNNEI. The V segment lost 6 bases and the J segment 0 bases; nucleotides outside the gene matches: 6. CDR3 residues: CASRGDRQANYGYTF. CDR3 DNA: TGTGCCAGCAGGGGGGACAGGCAAGCTAACTATGGCTACACCTTC.

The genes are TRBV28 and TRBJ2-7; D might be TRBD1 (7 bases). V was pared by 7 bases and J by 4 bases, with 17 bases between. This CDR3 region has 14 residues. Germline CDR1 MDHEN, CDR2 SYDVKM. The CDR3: CASMRGDSLYEQYF. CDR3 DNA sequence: TGTGCCAGCATGAGGGGGGACAGCTTGTACGAGCAGTACTTC.

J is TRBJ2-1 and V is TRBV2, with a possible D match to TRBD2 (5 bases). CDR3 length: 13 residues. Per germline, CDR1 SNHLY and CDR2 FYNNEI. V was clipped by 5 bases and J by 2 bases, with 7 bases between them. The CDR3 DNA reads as TGTGCCAGCAGTCCGGGAACCTACAATGAGCAGTTCTTC. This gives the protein CASSPGTYNEQFF. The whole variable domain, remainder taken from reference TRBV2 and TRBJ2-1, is EPEVTQTPSHQVTQMGQEVILRCVPISNHLYFYWYRQILGQKVEFLVSFYNNEISEKSEIFDDQFSVERPDGSNFTLKIRSTKLEDSAMYFCASSPGTYNEQFFGPGTRLTVL.

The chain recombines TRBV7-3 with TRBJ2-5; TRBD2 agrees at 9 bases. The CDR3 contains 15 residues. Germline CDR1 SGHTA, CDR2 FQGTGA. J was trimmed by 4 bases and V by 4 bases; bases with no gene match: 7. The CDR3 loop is CASSSSSGARETQYF. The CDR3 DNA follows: TGTGCCAGCAGCTCATCTAGCGGGGCTAGAGAGACCCAGTACTTC. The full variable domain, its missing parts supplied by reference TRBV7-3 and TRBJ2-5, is GAGVSQTPSNKVTEKGKYVELRCDPISGHTALYWYRQSLGQGPEFLIYFQGTGAADDSGLPNDRFFAVRPEGSVSTLKIQRTERGDSAVYLCASSSSSGARETQYFGPGTRLLVL.

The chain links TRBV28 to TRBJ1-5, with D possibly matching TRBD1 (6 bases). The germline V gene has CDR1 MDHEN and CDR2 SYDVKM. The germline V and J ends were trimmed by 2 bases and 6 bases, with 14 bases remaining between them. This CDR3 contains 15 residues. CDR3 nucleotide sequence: TGTGCCAGCAGTTTAGAACAGGGAGTTTTTCAGCCCCAGCATTTT. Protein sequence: CASSLEQGVFQPQHF.

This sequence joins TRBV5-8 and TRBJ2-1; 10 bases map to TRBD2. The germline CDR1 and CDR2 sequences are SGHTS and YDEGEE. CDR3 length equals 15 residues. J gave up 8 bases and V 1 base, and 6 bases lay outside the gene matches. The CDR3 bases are TGTGCCAGCAGCTTGACATCTAGCGGGAGATATGAGCAGTTCTTC. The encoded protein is CASSLTSSGRYEQFF.